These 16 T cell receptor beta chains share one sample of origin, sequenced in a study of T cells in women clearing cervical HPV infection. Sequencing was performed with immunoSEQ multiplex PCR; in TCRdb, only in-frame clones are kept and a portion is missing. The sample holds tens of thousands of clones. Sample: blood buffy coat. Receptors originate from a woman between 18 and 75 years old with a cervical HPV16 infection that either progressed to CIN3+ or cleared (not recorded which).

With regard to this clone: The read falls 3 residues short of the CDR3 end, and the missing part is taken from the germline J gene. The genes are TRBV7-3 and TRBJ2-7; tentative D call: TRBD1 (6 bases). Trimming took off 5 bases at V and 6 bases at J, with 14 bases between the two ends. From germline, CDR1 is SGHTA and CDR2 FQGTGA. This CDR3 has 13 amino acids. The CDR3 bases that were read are TGTGCCAGCAGCCCCGACAGGTCTAGCGAG. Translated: CASSPDRSSE. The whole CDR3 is CASSPDRSSEQYF.

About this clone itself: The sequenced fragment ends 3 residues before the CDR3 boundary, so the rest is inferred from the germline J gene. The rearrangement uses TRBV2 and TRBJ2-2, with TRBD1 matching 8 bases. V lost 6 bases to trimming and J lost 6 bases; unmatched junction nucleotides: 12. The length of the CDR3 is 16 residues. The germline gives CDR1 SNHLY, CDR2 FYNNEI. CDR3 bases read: TGTGCCAGCAGCAAGCTCCCAGCGACAGGGGCCGGGGAG. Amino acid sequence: CASSKLPATGAGE. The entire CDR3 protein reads CASSKLPATGAGELFF. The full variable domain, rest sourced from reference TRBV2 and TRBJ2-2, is EPEVTQTPSHQVTQMGQEVILRCVPISNHLYFYWYRQILGQKVEFLVSFYNNEISEKSEIFDDQFSVERPDGSNFTLKIRSTKLEDSAMYFCASSKLPATGAGELFFGEGSRLTVL.

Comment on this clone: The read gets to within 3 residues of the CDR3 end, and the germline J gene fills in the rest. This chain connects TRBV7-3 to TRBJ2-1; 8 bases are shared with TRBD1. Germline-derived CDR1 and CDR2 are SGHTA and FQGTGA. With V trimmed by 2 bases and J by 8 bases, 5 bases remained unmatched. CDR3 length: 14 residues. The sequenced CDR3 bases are TGTGCCAGCAGCTTAGACAGGGGCCCCTATGAG. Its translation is CASSLDRGPYE. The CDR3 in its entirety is CASSLDRGPYEQFF.

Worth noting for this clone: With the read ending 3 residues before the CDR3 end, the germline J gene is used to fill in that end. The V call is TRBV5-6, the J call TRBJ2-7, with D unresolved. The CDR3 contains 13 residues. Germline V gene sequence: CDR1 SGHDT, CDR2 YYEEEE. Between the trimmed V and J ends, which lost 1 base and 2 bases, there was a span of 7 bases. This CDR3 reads CASSLRQTYEQYF. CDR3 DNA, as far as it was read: TGTGCCAGCAGCTTGCGCCAGACCTACGAG.

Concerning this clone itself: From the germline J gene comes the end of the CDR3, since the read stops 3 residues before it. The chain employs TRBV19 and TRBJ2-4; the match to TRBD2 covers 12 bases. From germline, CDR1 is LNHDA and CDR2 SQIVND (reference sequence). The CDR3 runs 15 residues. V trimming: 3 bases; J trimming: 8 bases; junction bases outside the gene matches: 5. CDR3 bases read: TGTGCCAGTAGTATGACGGGACTAGCGGGTGACATT. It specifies CASSMTGLAGDI. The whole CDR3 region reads CASSMTGLAGDIQYF.

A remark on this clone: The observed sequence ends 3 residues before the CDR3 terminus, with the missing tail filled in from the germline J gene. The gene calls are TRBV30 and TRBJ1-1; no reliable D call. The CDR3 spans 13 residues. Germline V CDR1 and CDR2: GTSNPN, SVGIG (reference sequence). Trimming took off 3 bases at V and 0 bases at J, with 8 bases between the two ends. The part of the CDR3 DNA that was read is TGTGCCTGGAGGCGGTCCATGAACACTGAA. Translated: CAWRRSMNTE. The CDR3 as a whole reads CAWRRSMNTEAFF.

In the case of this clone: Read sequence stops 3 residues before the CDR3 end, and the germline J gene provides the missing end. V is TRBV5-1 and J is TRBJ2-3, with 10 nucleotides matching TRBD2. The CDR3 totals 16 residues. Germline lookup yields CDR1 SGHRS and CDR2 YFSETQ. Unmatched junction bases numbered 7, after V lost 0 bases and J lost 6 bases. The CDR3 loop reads CASSLGLAGSGDTQYF. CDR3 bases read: TGCGCCAGCAGCTTGGGACTAGCGGGTAGTGGGGATACG. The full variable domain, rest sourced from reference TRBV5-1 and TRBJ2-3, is KAGVTQTPRYLIKTRGQQVTLSCSPISGHRSVSWYQQTPGQGLQFLFEYFSETQRNKGNFPGRFSGRQFSNSRSEMNVSTLELGDSALYLCASSLGLAGSGDTQYFGPGTRLTVL.

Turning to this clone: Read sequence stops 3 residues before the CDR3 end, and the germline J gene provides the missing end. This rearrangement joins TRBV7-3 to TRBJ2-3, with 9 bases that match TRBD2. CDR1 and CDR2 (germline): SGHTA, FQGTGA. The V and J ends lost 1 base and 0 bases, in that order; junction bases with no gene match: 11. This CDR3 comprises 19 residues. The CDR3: CASSLSGLAGSPSTDTQYF. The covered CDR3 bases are TGTGCCAGCAGCTTAAGTGGTCTAGCGGGGAGTCCTAGCACAGATACG.

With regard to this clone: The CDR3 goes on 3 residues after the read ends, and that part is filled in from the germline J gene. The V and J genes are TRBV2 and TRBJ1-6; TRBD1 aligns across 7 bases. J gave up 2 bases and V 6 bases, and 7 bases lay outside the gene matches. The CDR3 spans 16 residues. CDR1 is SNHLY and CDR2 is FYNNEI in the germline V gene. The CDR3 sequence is CASRLDRDAYNSPLHF. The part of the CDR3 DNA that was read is TGTGCCAGCAGATTAGACAGGGACGCCTATAATTCACCC.

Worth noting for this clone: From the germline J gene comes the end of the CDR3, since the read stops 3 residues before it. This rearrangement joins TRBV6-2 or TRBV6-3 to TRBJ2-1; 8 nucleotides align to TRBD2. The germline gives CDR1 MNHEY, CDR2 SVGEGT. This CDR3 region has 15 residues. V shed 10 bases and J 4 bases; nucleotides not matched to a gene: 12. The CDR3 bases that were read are TGTGCCACCAAAACCCTAGCGGGTCGATACAATGAG. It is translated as CATKTLAGRYNE. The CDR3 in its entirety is CATKTLAGRYNEQFF.

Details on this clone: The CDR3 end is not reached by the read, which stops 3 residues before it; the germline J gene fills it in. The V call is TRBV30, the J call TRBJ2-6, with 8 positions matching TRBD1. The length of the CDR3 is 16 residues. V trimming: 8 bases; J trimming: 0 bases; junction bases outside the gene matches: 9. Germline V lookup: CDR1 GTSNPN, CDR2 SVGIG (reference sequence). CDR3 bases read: TGTGCCGGGCAGGGGGCGCCTCTCTCTGGGGCCAACGTC. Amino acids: CAGQGAPLSGANV. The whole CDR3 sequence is CAGQGAPLSGANVLTF.

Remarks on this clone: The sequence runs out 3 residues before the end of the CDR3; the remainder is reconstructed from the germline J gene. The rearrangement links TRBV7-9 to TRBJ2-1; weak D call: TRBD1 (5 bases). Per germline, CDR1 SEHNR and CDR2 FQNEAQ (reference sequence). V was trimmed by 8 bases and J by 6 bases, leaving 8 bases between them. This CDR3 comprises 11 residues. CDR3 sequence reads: CASQGVNEQFF. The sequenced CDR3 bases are TGTGCCAGCCAAGGGGTCAATGAG.

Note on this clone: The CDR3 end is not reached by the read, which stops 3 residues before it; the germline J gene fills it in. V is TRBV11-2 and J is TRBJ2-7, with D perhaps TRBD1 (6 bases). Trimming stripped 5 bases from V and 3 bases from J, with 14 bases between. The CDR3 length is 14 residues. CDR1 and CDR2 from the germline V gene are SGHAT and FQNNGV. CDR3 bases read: TGTGCCAGCAGCCCCGGAAGGGGGAACTACGAG. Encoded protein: CASSPGRGNYE. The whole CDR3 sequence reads CASSPGRGNYEQYF.

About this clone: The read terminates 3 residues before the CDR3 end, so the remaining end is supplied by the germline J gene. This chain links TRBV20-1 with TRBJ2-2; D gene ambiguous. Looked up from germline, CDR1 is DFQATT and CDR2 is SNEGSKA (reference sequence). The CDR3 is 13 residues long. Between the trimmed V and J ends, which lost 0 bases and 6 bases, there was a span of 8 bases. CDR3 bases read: TGCAGTGCTAGAGAATCAGTGGCCGGGGAG. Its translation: CSARESVAGE. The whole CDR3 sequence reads CSARESVAGELFF.

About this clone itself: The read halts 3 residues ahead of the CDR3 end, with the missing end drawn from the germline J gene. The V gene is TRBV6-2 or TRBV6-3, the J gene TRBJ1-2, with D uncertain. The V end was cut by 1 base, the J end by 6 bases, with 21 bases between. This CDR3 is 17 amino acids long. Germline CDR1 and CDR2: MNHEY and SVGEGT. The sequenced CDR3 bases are TGTGCCAGCAGTTACTTCTTTCTCCCTCCAGGCGGGGATGGC. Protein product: CASSYFFLPPGGDG. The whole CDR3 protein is CASSYFFLPPGGDGYTF.

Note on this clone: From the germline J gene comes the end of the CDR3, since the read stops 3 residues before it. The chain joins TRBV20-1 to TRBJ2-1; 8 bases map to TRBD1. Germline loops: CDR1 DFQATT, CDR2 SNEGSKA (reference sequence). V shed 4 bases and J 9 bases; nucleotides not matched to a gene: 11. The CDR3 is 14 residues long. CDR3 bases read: TGCAGTGCTACCACAGGGGGTCCGACCGGTGAG. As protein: CSATTGGPTGE. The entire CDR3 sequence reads CSATTGGPTGEQFF.